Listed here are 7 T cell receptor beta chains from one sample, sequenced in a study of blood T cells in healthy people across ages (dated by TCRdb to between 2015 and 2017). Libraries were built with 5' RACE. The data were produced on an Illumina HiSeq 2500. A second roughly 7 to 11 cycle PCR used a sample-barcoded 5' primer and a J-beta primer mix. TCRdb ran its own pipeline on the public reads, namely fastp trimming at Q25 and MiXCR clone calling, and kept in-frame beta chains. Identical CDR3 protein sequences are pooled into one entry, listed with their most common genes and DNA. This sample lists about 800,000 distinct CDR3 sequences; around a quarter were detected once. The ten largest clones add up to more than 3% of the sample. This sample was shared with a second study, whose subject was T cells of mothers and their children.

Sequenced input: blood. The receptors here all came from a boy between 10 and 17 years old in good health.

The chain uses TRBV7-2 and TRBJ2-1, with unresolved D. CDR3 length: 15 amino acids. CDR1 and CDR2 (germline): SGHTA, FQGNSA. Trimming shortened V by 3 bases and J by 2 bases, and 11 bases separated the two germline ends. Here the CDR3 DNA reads TGTGCCAGCAGCTTGCATTGGGAACCCTACAATGAGCAGTTCTTC. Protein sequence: CASSLHWEPYNEQFF.

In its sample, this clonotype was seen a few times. CDR3 sequence: CASSPPARRGNTEAFF. For the CDR3, the DNA is TGTGCCAGCAGCCCGCCGGCCCGCAGGGGGAACACTGAAGCTTTCTTT. This chain links TRBV28 with TRBJ1-1; TRBD1 is a possible D gene (6 bases). The germline V gene encodes CDR1 MDHEN and CDR2 SYDVKM. This CDR3 is built from 16 residues. V was trimmed by 6 bases and J by 1 base, leaving 18 bases between them.

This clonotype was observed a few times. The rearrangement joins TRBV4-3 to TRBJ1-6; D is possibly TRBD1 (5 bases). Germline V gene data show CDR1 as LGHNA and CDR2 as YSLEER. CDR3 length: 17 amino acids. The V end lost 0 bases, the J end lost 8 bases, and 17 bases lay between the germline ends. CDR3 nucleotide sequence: TGCGCCAGCAGCCAAGAGTCAGGGTACGGTGTCGATTCACCCCTCCACTTT. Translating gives CASSQESGYGVDSPLHF.

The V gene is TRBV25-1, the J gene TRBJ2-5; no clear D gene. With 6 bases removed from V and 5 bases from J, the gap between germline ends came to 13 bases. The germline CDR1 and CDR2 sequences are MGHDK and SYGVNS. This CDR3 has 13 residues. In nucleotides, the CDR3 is TGTGCCAGCAGAGAACCATCTTGGGAGACCCAGTACTTC. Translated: CASREPSWETQYF. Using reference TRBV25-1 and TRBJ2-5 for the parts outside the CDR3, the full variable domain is EADIYQTPRYLVIGTGKKITLECSQTMGHDKMYWYQQDPGMELHLIHYSYGVNSTEKGDLSSESTVSRIRTEHFPLTLESARPSHTSQYLCASREPSWETQYFGPGTRLLVL.

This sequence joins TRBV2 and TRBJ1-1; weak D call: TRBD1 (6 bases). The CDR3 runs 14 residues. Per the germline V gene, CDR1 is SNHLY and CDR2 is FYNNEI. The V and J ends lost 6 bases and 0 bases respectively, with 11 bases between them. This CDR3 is CASSKQGMNTEAFF. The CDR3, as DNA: TGTGCCAGCAGCAAACAGGGCATGAACACTGAAGCTTTCTTT.

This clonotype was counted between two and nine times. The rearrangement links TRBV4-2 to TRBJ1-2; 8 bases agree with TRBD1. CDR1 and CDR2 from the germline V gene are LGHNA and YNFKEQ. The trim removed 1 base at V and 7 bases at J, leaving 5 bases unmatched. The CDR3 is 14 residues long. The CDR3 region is CASSQGQGATGYTF. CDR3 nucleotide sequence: TGTGCCAGCAGCCAAGGGCAGGGGGCTACTGGCTACACCTTC.

The CDR3 spells CASSHRALNTEAFF. For the CDR3, the DNA is TGTGCCAGCAGCCACAGGGCTTTGAACACTGAAGCTTTCTTT. The chain combines TRBV27 with TRBJ1-1; tentatively, D is TRBD1 (6 bases). The CDR3 loop spans 14 amino acids. The V and J ends lost 6 bases and 0 bases respectively, with 11 bases between them. The germline CDR1 and CDR2 sequences are MNHEY and SMNVEV (reference sequence).